Following are 11 T cell receptor beta chains from one sample sequenced in a study of T cells in localized non-small cell lung cancer. Assay used: immunoSEQ multiplex PCR; TCRdb lists only in-frame clones, some missing. The sample contains 70,000 to 100,000 clones, roughly 93% of which appear only once. The sequencing here drew on PBMCs, taken before any cancer treatment. The receptors here all came from a woman aged 35-70 years with stage II squamous cell lung carcinoma.

The genes are TRBV6-5 and TRBJ1-5; no firm D call. There are 14 residues in the CDR3. Germline CDR1 and CDR2: MNHEY and SVGAGI. V gave up 6 bases and J gave up 2 bases, with 11 bases separating them. The chain's CDR3 is CASSTVGGNQPQHF. Written as DNA, the CDR3 is TGTGCCAGCAGCACGGTGGGTGGCAATCAGCCCCAGCATTTT.

The V and J genes are TRBV20-1 and TRBJ1-1; D remains unclear. Trimming took 4 bases from V and 5 from J, leaving 8 bases between them. Germline values: CDR1 DFQATT, CDR2 SNEGSKA (reference sequence). This CDR3 has 11 residues. CDR3 nucleotide sequence: TGCAGTGCTACTAGAAGTACTGAAGCTTTCTTT. This codes for CSATRSTEAFF.

The genes are TRBV29-1 and TRBJ2-3, with TRBD2 matching over 8 bases. The CDR3 runs to 14 residues. Germline values: CDR1 SQVTM, CDR2 ANQGSEA. Germline trimming cut 7 bases from V and 2 bases from J; bases unmatched to any gene: 8. The CDR3 nucleotides read TGCAGCGCCGCCCATAGCGGGATCACAGATACGCAGTATTTT. Translating it yields CSAAHSGITDTQYF.

The chain carries TRBV4-1 and TRBJ1-5; D is unclear. The germline CDR1 and CDR2 sequences are MGHRA and YSYEKL. The CDR3 runs 14 residues. V dropped 0 bases and J dropped 1 base, with 4 bases sitting between them. CDR3 residues: CASSQDLSNQPQHF. CDR3 nucleotide sequence: TGCGCCAGCAGCCAAGATTTGAGCAATCAGCCCCAGCATTTT.

The chain joins TRBV27 to TRBJ1-2; D call uncertain. The CDR3 is 14 amino acids. Trimming cost V 3 bases and J 7 bases, with 15 bases left between them. Looked up from germline, CDR1 is MNHEY and CDR2 is SMNVEV (reference sequence). The CDR3 DNA reads TGTGCCAGCAGTTTGTTCTCGGGCCGGGGTGGCTACACCTTC. Translated, it gives CASSLFSGRGGYTF.

The chain joins TRBV5-4 to TRBJ2-7; D is unclear. This CDR3 region has 14 residues. CDR1 SGHNT and CDR2 YYREEE come from the germline V gene (reference sequence). The V end was cut by 0 bases, the J end by 2 bases, with 9 bases between. CDR3 sequence reads: CASSLDPKAYEQYF. In DNA form, the CDR3 reads TGTGCCAGCAGCTTGGACCCAAAGGCCTACGAGCAGTACTTC.

The V and J genes are TRBV6-1 and TRBJ1-1; 9 bases align to TRBD1. The CDR3 has 13 amino acids. With V trimmed by 4 bases and J by 9 bases, 6 bases remained unmatched. The germline V gene has CDR1 MNHNS and CDR2 SASEGT. Here the CDR3 reads CASSGGTGRKAFF. The CDR3 coding sequence is TGTGCCAGCAGTGGGGGGACAGGGAGAAAAGCTTTCTTT.

The rearrangement joins TRBV12-5 to TRBJ1-5, with 12 nucleotides matching TRBD1. This CDR3 contains 19 residues. Germline V gene lookup returns CDR1 LGHNT and CDR2 FRNRAP. J was trimmed by 1 base and V by 6 bases; bases with no gene match: 13. CDR3 nucleotides: TGTGCTAGTGGGGCAACCGGGACAGGGGGCGTAGGAAGCAATCAGCCCCAGCATTTT. This gives the protein CASGATGTGGVGSNQPQHF.

DNA for the CDR3: TGTGCCAGCAATGAGGGTCGTTGGTATGGCTACACCTTC. Translating gives CASNEGRWYGYTF. This chain connects TRBV28 to TRBJ1-2; D is ambiguous. The CDR3 contains 13 residues. The V end lost 7 bases, the J end lost 5 bases, and 14 bases lay between the germline ends. CDR1 and CDR2 (germline): MDHEN, SYDVKM.

CDR3 DNA sequence: TGTGCCAGCAGTCTCAGGGGTGTTGGGGAAAAACTGTTTTTT. It is translated as CASSLRGVGEKLFF. J is TRBJ1-4 and V is TRBV14, with D possibly being TRBD1 (6 bases). Germline CDR1 reads SGHDN; CDR2 reads FVKESK. This CDR3 is built from 14 residues. The V gene lost 6 bases and the J gene lost 8 bases, with 16 bases spanning the gap.

This chain joins TRBV19 and TRBJ1-5, with a tentative D call TRBD1 (6 bases). The V gene lost 2 bases and the J gene lost 5 bases, with 16 bases spanning the gap. The CDR3 consists of 16 residues. Per germline, CDR1 LNHDA and CDR2 SQIVND (reference sequence). The CDR3 bases are TGTGCCAGTAGTATAATATGGGGCAGGGGTGATCAGCCCCAGCATTTT. It specifies CASSIIWGRGDQPQHF.